This T cell receptor beta chain was found in a study of OX40 agonist ivuxolimab in advanced cancers. Overall study context: Ivuxolimab, which patients received intravenously every 2 weeks, was dosed at 0.01 to 10 mg/kg. Those treated in dose escalation had hepatocellular carcinoma, melanoma, renal cell cancer or head and neck cancer. Therapy given before enrollment (anti-PD-1, anti-PD-L1 or anti-CTLA-4) was allowed, and 40% to 50% had some.

Overall study results and limits: Researchers did not establish what antigens the expanded peripheral T cells target.

TCRdb's copy holds only in-frame clones and misses some; the assay was immunoSEQ multiplex PCR. The sample contains tens of thousands of clones, 85% to 90% of which appear only once. Points on this clone: What it recognizes is unknown.

This receptor was obtained from an adult with an advanced solid tumor such as melanoma, head and neck, liver or kidney cancer. The sequencing here drew on CD4+ or CD8+ T cells sorted from blood, taken in a trial of the OX40 agonist ivuxolimab.

CDR3 DNA sequence: TGTGCCAGCAGCTGGACTAGCGGAAAGGACCAAGAGACCCAGTACTTC. This codes for CASSWTSGKDQETQYF. This sequence joins TRBV7-8 and TRBJ2-5; 10 bases are shared with TRBD2. Germline values: CDR1 SGHVS, CDR2 FQNEAQ. V shed 4 bases, J shed 0 bases, and the junction held 5 bases outside the gene matches. The CDR3 loop spans 16 amino acids. Variable domain in full (rest from reference TRBV7-8 and TRBJ2-5): GAGVSQSPRYKVAKRGQDVALRCDPISGHVSLFWYQQALGQGPEFLTYFQNEAQLDKSGLPSDRFFAERPEGSVSTLKIQRTQQEDSAVYLCASSWTSGKDQETQYFGPGTRLLVL.